The 27 T cell receptor beta chains below all came from one sample that was sequenced in a study of blood T cell repertoires in COVID-19. Produced via immunoSEQ multiplex PCR; TCRdb's table is partial and in-frame only. The sample carries some 120,000 clones, 84% recorded once. The sample comprised peripheral blood. The receptors originated from a woman aged 25 to 39 who had recovered from COVID-19.

The rearrangement links TRBV9 to TRBJ2-5; weak D call: TRBD1 (7 bases). CDR3 length: 14 amino acids. Germline V gives CDR1 SGDLS, CDR2 YYNGEE. The germline V and J ends were trimmed by 3 bases and 2 bases, with 11 bases remaining between them. The CDR3 DNA reads as TGTGCCAGCAGCGCGACAGGGAGGCAAGAGACCCAGTACTTC. This sequence encodes CASSATGRQETQYF. Supplemented by reference TRBV9 and TRBJ2-5, the full variable domain reads DSGVTQTPKHLITATGQRVTLRCSPRSGDLSVYWYQQSLDQGLQFLIQYYNGEERAKGNILERFSAQQFPDLHSELNLSSLELGDSALYFCASSATGRQETQYFGPGTRLLVL.

J is TRBJ2-5 and V is TRBV6-5; D may be TRBD1 (6 bases). CDR3 length: 15 amino acids. The ends were cut back, 8 bases at V and 0 bases at J, with 16 bases in the middle. Germline values: CDR1 MNHEY, CDR2 SVGAGI. This CDR3 is CASARDTSNQETQYF. CDR3 nucleotides: TGTGCCAGCGCGAGGGACACAAGTAACCAAGAGACCCAGTACTTC.

The chain couples TRBV7-2 to TRBJ1-1; the D gene is possibly TRBD1 (5 bases). This CDR3 spans 15 amino acids. Germline-derived CDR1 and CDR2 are SGHTA and FQGNSA. V gave up 5 bases and J gave up 10 bases, with 23 bases separating them. The CDR3 coding sequence is TGTGCCAGCAGCCCCCGGGAGGAGGGGCGGGCGCCAGCTTTCTTT. As protein: CASSPREEGRAPAFF.

The chain uses TRBV5-1 and TRBJ2-7, with 7 positions matching TRBD2. J gave up 3 bases and V 1 base, and 1 base lay outside the gene matches. Germline V gives CDR1 SGHRS, CDR2 YFSETQ. The CDR3 totals 13 residues. The CDR3 is CASSLTSDYEQYF. Written as DNA, the CDR3 is TGCGCCAGCAGCTTGACTAGCGACTACGAGCAGTACTTC.

The rearrangement joins TRBV5-4 to TRBJ1-5; 7 bases map to TRBD1. This CDR3 has 15 amino acids. Germline V gene lookup returns CDR1 SGHNT and CDR2 YYREEE (reference sequence). With V trimmed by 0 bases and J by 2 bases, 2 bases remained unmatched. The CDR3 sequence: CASSLDGTGNQPQHF. CDR3 nucleotides: TGTGCCAGCAGCTTGGACGGGACAGGCAATCAGCCCCAGCATTTT.

The V and J genes are TRBV6-5 and TRBJ1-1; D is unclear. The length of the CDR3 is 15 residues. CDR1 is MNHEY, CDR2 SVGAGI, per germline. V shed 2 bases and J shed 2 bases, with 12 bases lying between them. The CDR3 sequence is CASSYQLGSNTEAFF. As DNA, the CDR3 is TGTGCCAGCAGTTACCAGCTAGGTTCTAACACTGAAGCTTTCTTT.

The chain carries TRBV11-2 and TRBJ2-2, with a weak D call TRBD1 (6 bases). This CDR3 comprises 15 residues. CDR1 is SGHAT, CDR2 FQNNGV, per germline. V was clipped by 3 bases and J by 2 bases, with 10 bases between them. The CDR3 coding sequence is TGTGCCAGCAGCTTGTACAGGGTTAACACCGGGGAGCTGTTTTTT. Translated, it gives CASSLYRVNTGELFF.

The chain carries TRBV10-3 and TRBJ1-4; 10 nucleotides match TRBD1. The CDR3 covers 16 residues. V shed 0 bases and J 5 bases; nucleotides not matched to a gene: 3. Germline assignment: CDR1 ENHRY and CDR2 SYGVKD. The CDR3 is CAISESMGQGNEKLFF. The CDR3 nucleotides read TGTGCCATCAGTGAGTCTATGGGACAGGGGAATGAAAAACTGTTTTTT.

The chain employs TRBV7-9 and TRBJ1-2; D unresolved. In germline, CDR1 is SEHNR, CDR2 FQNEAQ (reference sequence). This CDR3 is 13 amino acids long. The germline V and J ends were trimmed by 0 bases and 4 bases, with 6 bases remaining between them. CDR3 sequence (DNA): TGTGCCAGCAGCTTAGCGTCCAGCTATGGCTACACCTTC. Its translation is CASSLASSYGYTF.

The chain has TRBV28 and TRBJ1-2; 9 positions agree with TRBD1. CDR3 length equals 13 residues. Losses at the gene ends were 5 bases for V and 10 bases for J; bases not matched to a gene: 8. In germline, CDR1 is MDHEN, CDR2 SYDVKM. This chain's CDR3 is CASSIDRGAPYTF. The CDR3 DNA follows: TGTGCCAGCAGTATCGACAGGGGGGCGCCCTACACCTTC.

The table lists this clone with a count of one. The chain recombines TRBV6-5 with TRBJ1-1; 7 bases are a match to TRBD1. CDR1 is MNHEY, CDR2 SVGAGI, per germline. The CDR3 covers 15 residues. Trimming cost V 2 bases and J 5 bases; bases outside gene matches: 8. This CDR3 reads CASSYHRTGGTEAFF. The DNA for the CDR3 is TGTGCCAGCAGTTACCATCGGACAGGCGGGACTGAAGCTTTCTTT.

The CDR3 DNA is TGTGCCAGCAGCCCCAAAGATACGCAGTATTTT. Its protein product is CASSPKDTQYF. The chain joins TRBV7-2 to TRBJ2-3; D is ambiguous. This CDR3 comprises 11 residues. Trimming took 5 bases from V and 5 from J, leaving 5 bases between them. Germline CDR1 and CDR2: SGHTA and FQGNSA.

CDR3 nucleotide sequence: TGTGCCAGCAGCCAAGTACGGGGGAGGACGGGGCCCGGGGAGCTGTTTTTT. As protein: CASSQVRGRTGPGELFF. The rearrangement links TRBV14 to TRBJ2-2; D is perhaps TRBD2 (6 bases). The CDR3 is 17 amino acids. Germline-derived CDR1 and CDR2 are SGHDN and FVKESK. V was cut by 1 base and J by 6 bases, with 18 bases left in between.

This chain links TRBV11-2 with TRBJ2-7; 8 bases agree with TRBD2. J gave up 5 bases and V 1 base, and 4 bases lay outside the gene matches. This CDR3 contains 14 residues. Germline assignment: CDR1 SGHAT and CDR2 FQNNGV. The CDR3 is CASSLAGGQNEQYF. The CDR3 nucleotides are TGTGCCAGCAGCTTAGCGGGAGGGCAGAACGAGCAGTACTTC.

The rearrangement uses TRBV7-2 and TRBJ2-6, with D perhaps matching TRBD2 (5 bases). Per the germline V gene, CDR1 is SGHTA and CDR2 is FQGNSA. This CDR3 has 16 amino acids. The V end was cut by 0 bases, the J end by 0 bases, with 6 bases between. The CDR3 here is CASSLAGSSGANVLTF. CDR3 DNA sequence: TGTGCCAGCAGCTTAGCGGGGAGCTCTGGGGCCAACGTCCTGACTTTC.

The chain joins TRBV6-5 to TRBJ1-4; the D gene is possibly TRBD1 (6 bases). The CDR3 totals 15 residues. Germline CDR1 MNHEY, CDR2 SVGAGI. V lost 4 bases to trimming and J lost 6 bases, with 15 bases between them. The CDR3 here is CASSSGGRGHEKLFF. The CDR3 DNA reads TGTGCCAGCAGTTCGGGGGGCAGGGGACATGAAAAACTGTTTTTT.

Written as DNA, the CDR3 is TGCGCCAGCAGCTTCCGGGACAGAGGAAACAATGAGCAGTTCTTC. It encodes CASSFRDRGNNEQFF. The chain carries TRBV5-1 and TRBJ2-1; 7 bases fit TRBD1. The CDR3 is made up of 15 amino acids. The V and J ends lost 2 bases and 5 bases, in that order; junction bases with no gene match: 7. Germline V gene sequence: CDR1 SGHRS, CDR2 YFSETQ.

This clone occurred a few times. The chain employs TRBV5-6 and TRBJ2-1; unclear D gene. Trimming stripped 0 bases from V and 4 bases from J, with 5 bases between. This CDR3 has 13 amino acids. Germline loops: CDR1 SGHDT, CDR2 YYEEEE. This CDR3 reads CASSLDIYNEQFF. CDR3 DNA: TGTGCCAGCAGCTTGGATATTTACAATGAGCAGTTCTTC.

This sequence joins TRBV18 and TRBJ2-7; tentatively, D is TRBD2 (6 bases). Trimming stripped 3 bases from V and 6 bases from J, with 18 bases between. Germline assignment: CDR1 KGHSH and CDR2 LQKENI. The CDR3 runs 15 residues. CDR3 sequence: CASSPAAGGGSEQYF. The CDR3, as DNA: TGTGCCAGCTCACCTGCGGCCGGTGGAGGGTCCGAGCAGTACTTC.

This chain connects TRBV6-5 to TRBJ2-1, with 9 bases aligning to TRBD1. CDR3 length equals 15 residues. With 6 bases clipped from V and 3 bases from J, the junction kept 6 bases outside the gene matches. Germline assignment: CDR1 MNHEY and CDR2 SVGAGI. This chain's CDR3 is CASSLTGGVYNEQFF. DNA of the CDR3: TGTGCCAGCAGCCTAACAGGGGGCGTCTACAATGAGCAGTTCTTC.

A word on this clone: One junction end disagrees with the germline gene, perhaps due to a read error. V gene TRBV5-4 combines with J gene TRBJ2-2, with D maybe TRBD1 (6 bases). The CDR3 contains 16 residues. CDR1 and CDR2 (germline): SGHNT, YYREEE (reference sequence). The CDR3 DNA reads TGTGCCAGCAGCCCCCCAGGGGCGGCGAAGACCGGGGAGCTGTTTTTT. The encoded protein is CASSPPGAAKTGELFF. Variable domain in full (rest from reference TRBV5-4 and TRBJ2-2): ETGVTQSPTHLIKTRGQQVTLRCSSQSGHNTVSWYQQALGQGPQFIFQYYREEENGRGNFPPRFSGLQFPNYSSELNVNALELDDSALYLCASSPPGAAKTGELFFGEGSRLTVL.

This clone was seen just once. V usage is TRBV10-2 and J usage is TRBJ2-1; 13 bases are shared with TRBD2. Losses at the gene ends were 5 bases for V and 10 bases for J; bases not matched to a gene: 8. The length of the CDR3 is 15 residues. The germline V gene has CDR1 WSHSY and CDR2 SAAADI. CDR3 sequence reads: CASSILAGGQSEQFF. DNA for the CDR3: TGCGCCAGCAGTATACTAGCGGGGGGGCAATCAGAGCAGTTCTTC.

The chain's CDR3 is CASSRGGSNYNEQFF. DNA for the CDR3: TGTGCCAGCAGTAGAGGAGGGTCCAACTACAATGAGCAGTTCTTC. The chain has TRBV2 and TRBJ2-1, with a weak D call TRBD2 (6 bases). This CDR3 is built from 15 residues. Germline V gene sequence: CDR1 SNHLY, CDR2 FYNNEI. V lost 5 bases and J lost 3, with 14 bases in between.

CDR3 sequence (DNA): TGTGCCAGCAGATCGGCAGGGTCCCACGAGCAGTACTTC. Protein: CASRSAGSHEQYF. The chain is built from TRBV3-1 (or the pseudogene TRBV3-2) and TRBJ2-7; D is perhaps TRBD1 (5 bases). V was clipped by 6 bases and J by 5 bases, with 14 bases between them. The CDR3 consists of 13 residues. CDR1 and CDR2 from the germline V gene are LGHDT and YNNKEL (reference sequence).

Concerning this clone itself: The junction and the germline gene differ at one end; a read error may be behind it. The rearrangement uses TRBV7-7 and TRBJ2-5; TRBD2 is a possible D gene (6 bases). This CDR3 has 17 amino acids. CDR1 is SSHAT, CDR2 FNYEAQ, per germline (reference sequence). The CDR3 bases are TGTGCTAGCAGCCCCCTGGGATTCGGCGGGGCTCAAGAGACCCAGTACTTC. Amino acids: CASSPLGFGGAQETQYF.

This chain connects TRBV19 to TRBJ1-1; tentatively, D is TRBD1 (5 bases). Trimming removed 6 bases from V and 11 bases from J, with 13 bases in between. Germline CDR1 is LNHDA and CDR2 is SQIVND (reference sequence). This CDR3 is built from 11 residues. The CDR3 loop reads CASRAGSGAFF. In DNA, the CDR3 is TGTGCCAGTAGGGCAGGGTCCGGCGCTTTCTTT.

The chain uses TRBV3-1 (or the pseudogene TRBV3-2) and TRBJ2-3; TRBD1 aligns across 8 bases. CDR1 is LGHDT, CDR2 YNNKEL, per germline (reference sequence). V trimming: 1 base; J trimming: 5 bases; junction bases outside the gene matches: 5. The CDR3 sequence is 15 residues long. Here the CDR3 reads CASSQATGAVDTQYF. In nucleotides, the CDR3 is TGTGCCAGCAGCCAAGCGACAGGGGCGGTAGATACGCAGTATTTT.